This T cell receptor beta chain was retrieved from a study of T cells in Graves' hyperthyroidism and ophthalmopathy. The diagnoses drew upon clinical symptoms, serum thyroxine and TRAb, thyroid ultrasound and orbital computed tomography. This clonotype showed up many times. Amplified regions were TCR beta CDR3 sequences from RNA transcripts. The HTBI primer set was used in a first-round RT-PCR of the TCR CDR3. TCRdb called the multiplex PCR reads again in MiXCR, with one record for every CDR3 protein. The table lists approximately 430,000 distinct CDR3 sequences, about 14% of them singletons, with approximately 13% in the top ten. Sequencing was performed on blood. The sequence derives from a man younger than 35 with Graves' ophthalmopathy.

As DNA, the CDR3 is TGCAGTGCTAGACGCGGGGGACCCCTAGAGACCCAGTACTTC. The encoded protein is CSARRGGPLETQYF. The V gene is TRBV20-1, the J gene TRBJ2-5; 7 nucleotides line up with TRBD2. Per the germline V gene, CDR1 is DFQATT and CDR2 is SNEGSKA (reference sequence). The CDR3 has 14 amino acids. The J segment lost 4 bases and the V segment lost 2 bases, leaving 7 bases of the junction unmatched.